Presented here are 12 T cell receptor beta chains from one specimen sequenced in a study of T cells in Graves' hyperthyroidism and ophthalmopathy. Amplification targeted TCR beta CDR3 regions from RNA transcripts. First-round RT-PCR with HTBI primers amplified the TCR CDR3 region. TCRdb called the multiplex PCR reads again in MiXCR, with one record for every CDR3 protein. Of roughly 290,000 distinct CDR3 sequences listed, about 13% are singletons. Sequencing was performed on blood. All receptors derive from a woman in her forties with Graves' hyperthyroidism.

Ten or more counts support this clonotype. The chain combines TRBV11-2 with TRBJ2-4; a possible D gene is TRBD2 (5 bases). In germline, CDR1 is SGHAT, CDR2 FQNNGV. V gave up 0 bases and J gave up 7 bases, with 19 bases separating them. The CDR3 covers 17 residues. The CDR3 nucleotides are TGTGCCAGCAGCTTAGATGTTGTAGGTTCGGGGATCAACATTCAGTACTTC. It codes for CASSLDVVGSGINIQYF.

The J gene is TRBJ2-3, the V gene TRBV10-3; D uncertain. V was pared by 2 bases and J by 0 bases, with 3 bases between. The CDR3 length is 13 residues. Germline V CDR1 and CDR2: ENHRY, SYGVKD. The CDR3 DNA sequence: TGTGCCATCAGTGAGGGGAGCACAGATACGCAGTATTTT. It specifies CAISEGSTDTQYF.

The table lists this clonotype with many counts. The chain uses TRBV6-5 and TRBJ1-3, with TRBD1 identical over 8 bases. V trimming: 2 bases; J trimming: 1 base; junction bases outside the gene matches: 4. Germline assignment: CDR1 MNHEY and CDR2 SVGAGI. The CDR3 loop spans 16 amino acids. The CDR3: CASSYTTGVSGNTIYF. The CDR3 region has the DNA TGTGCCAGCAGTTACACGACAGGGGTTTCTGGAAACACCATATATTTT.

This clonotype was seen many times. The chain couples TRBV7-9 to TRBJ2-7, with D hard to call. The germline V gene has CDR1 SEHNR and CDR2 FQNEAQ (reference sequence). The CDR3 runs 13 residues. V dropped 3 bases and J dropped 0 bases, with 6 bases sitting between them. The CDR3 spells CASSLYTSYEQYF. CDR3 nucleotides: TGTGCCAGCAGCTTGTACACCTCCTACGAGCAGTACTTC.

The chain combines TRBV4-1 with TRBJ1-1; D might be TRBD1 (5 bases). The germline V gene has CDR1 MGHRA and CDR2 YSYEKL. The CDR3 is 15 amino acids. V dropped 4 bases and J dropped 3 bases, with 15 bases sitting between them. CDR3 bases: TGCGCCAGCAGCCGTAGAACAGGACGGGACACTGAAGCTTTCTTT. It specifies CASSRRTGRDTEAFF.

This clonotype was counted many times. The genes are TRBV6-1 and TRBJ1-5; weak D call: TRBD1 (5 bases). Trimming pared 6 bases from V and 4 bases from J, leaving 16 bases between. Per the germline V gene, CDR1 is MNHNS and CDR2 is SASEGT. This CDR3 has 15 residues. The CDR3 DNA is TGTGCCAGCAGCCCCGGGGCCAGTTCAAATCAGCCCCAGCATTTT. It specifies CASSPGASSNQPQHF.

The J gene is TRBJ1-6, the V gene TRBV27, with 9 bases fitting TRBD1. Germline V lookup: CDR1 MNHEY, CDR2 SMNVEV (reference sequence). This CDR3 is built from 16 residues. V lost 7 bases to trimming and J lost 10 bases; unmatched junction nucleotides: 14. The CDR3 region is CASTSSRTGDVSPLHF. The DNA for the CDR3 is TGTGCCAGCACCTCATCGCGGACAGGGGATGTGTCACCCCTCCACTTT.

This clonotype showed up many times. V and J are TRBV7-2 and TRBJ2-2; weak D call: TRBD2 (5 bases). This CDR3 contains 15 residues. Between the trimmed V and J ends, which lost 5 bases and 7 bases, there was a span of 17 bases. Germline V CDR1 and CDR2: SGHTA, FQGNSA. In nucleotides, the CDR3 is TGTGCCAGCAGCCCAGGTTCCGGGATGATCGGGGAGCTGTTTTTT. Its protein product is CASSPGSGMIGELFF.

A single count supports this clonotype. The chain uses TRBV18 and TRBJ1-1; D unclear. Germline V gives CDR1 KGHSH, CDR2 LQKENI. The CDR3 loop spans 12 amino acids. V was shortened by 6 bases and J by 3 bases, with 8 bases between the two germline ends. DNA of the CDR3: TGTGCCAGCTCTCCGATGGACACTGAAGCTTTCTTT. Translating gives CASSPMDTEAFF.

This clonotype was found many times. V usage is TRBV3-1 and J usage is TRBJ1-4, with 12 positions matching TRBD1. The CDR3 consists of 19 residues. The trim removed 0 bases at V and 1 base at J, leaving 6 bases unmatched. Germline V gene data show CDR1 as LGHDT and CDR2 as YNNKEL (reference sequence). The CDR3 is CASSQDGTGGPGTNEKLFF. In DNA form, the CDR3 reads TGTGCCAGCAGCCAAGATGGGACAGGGGGCCCCGGAACTAATGAAAAACTGTTTTTT.

This clonotype was seen many times. The chain is built from TRBV24-1 and TRBJ2-5; D gene ambiguous. The CDR3 length is 15 residues. V was trimmed by 3 bases and J by 5 bases, leaving 15 bases between them. The V gene's germline CDR1 is KGHDR and CDR2 SFDVKD. CDR3 residues: CATSDPRSSAETQYF. The CDR3 DNA follows: TGTGCCACCAGTGATCCCAGGTCATCGGCGGAGACCCAGTACTTC.

The table lists this clonotype with many counts. The J gene is TRBJ1-1, the V gene TRBV6-1; tentatively, D is TRBD1 (6 bases). Germline V gene sequence: CDR1 MNHNS, CDR2 SASEGT. Trimming took 3 bases from V and 1 from J, leaving 12 bases between them. This CDR3 comprises 15 residues. DNA of the CDR3: TGTGCCAGCAGTGACCCGGGACAAGGGAACACTGAAGCTTTCTTT. It specifies CASSDPGQGNTEAFF.